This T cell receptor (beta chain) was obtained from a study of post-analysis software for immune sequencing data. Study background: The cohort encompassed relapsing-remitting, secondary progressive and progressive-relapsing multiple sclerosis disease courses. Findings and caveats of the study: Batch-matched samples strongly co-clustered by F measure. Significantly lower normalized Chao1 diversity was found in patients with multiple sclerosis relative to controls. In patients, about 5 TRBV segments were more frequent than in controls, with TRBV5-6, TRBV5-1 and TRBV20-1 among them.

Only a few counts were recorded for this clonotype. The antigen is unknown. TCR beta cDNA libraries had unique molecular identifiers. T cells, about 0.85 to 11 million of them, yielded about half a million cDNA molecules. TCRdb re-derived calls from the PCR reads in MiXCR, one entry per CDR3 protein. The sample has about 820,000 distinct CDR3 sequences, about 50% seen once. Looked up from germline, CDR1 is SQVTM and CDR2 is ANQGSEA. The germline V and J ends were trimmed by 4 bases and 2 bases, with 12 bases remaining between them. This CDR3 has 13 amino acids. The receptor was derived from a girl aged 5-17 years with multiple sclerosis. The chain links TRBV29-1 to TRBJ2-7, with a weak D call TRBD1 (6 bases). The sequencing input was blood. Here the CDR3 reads CSVGRTATYEQYF. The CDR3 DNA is TGCAGCGTTGGTAGGACAGCGACCTACGAGCAGTACTTC.